Each of the 25 T cell receptor beta chains below was sequenced from the same sample in a study of shared clonotypes between healthy human individuals. Using immunoSEQ multiplex PCR, the repertoire was profiled, and TCRdb retains in-frame clones only, with some absent. The data hold 1.5 million to 2.5 million clones, with approximately 94% observed a single time. Naive CD8 cells comprised CD45RO-negative, CCR7-positively selected cells, excluding terminally differentiated effector memory CD45RA+ cells. The sample comprised naive CD8+ T cells sorted from blood. These TCRs come from a man aged 18 to 29 in good health.

CDR3 bases: TGTGCCAGCAGCCCTACATTGAACACTGAAGCTTTCTTT. Encoded protein: CASSPTLNTEAFF. The genes are TRBV7-8 and TRBJ1-1, with D unclear. Trimming pared 5 bases from V and 0 bases from J, leaving 7 bases between. Germline loops: CDR1 SGHVS, CDR2 FQNEAQ. The length of the CDR3 is 13 residues.

The CDR3 protein is CASGLGFDRDIDNEQFF. The CDR3 DNA follows: TGTGCTAGTGGTTTGGGCTTTGACAGGGATATTGACAATGAGCAGTTCTTC. The rearrangement joins TRBV12-5 to TRBJ2-1, with 7 nucleotides matching TRBD1. This CDR3 region has 17 residues. In germline, CDR1 is LGHNT, CDR2 FRNRAP. V lost 1 base, J lost 5 bases, and 11 bases stayed unmatched.

J is TRBJ1-4 and V is TRBV1. TRBV1 corresponds to a pseudogene. CDR3 length: 17 residues. DNA for the CDR3: TGCACCAGCAGCCAAGTAGTCGGGGGGGCAGAGAATGAAAAACTGTTTTTT. Protein sequence: CTSSQVVGGAENEKLFF.

The rearrangement uses TRBV19 and TRBJ1-1; D is unclear. The V gene's germline CDR1 is LNHDA and CDR2 SQIVND (reference sequence). V was cut by 1 base and J by 4 bases, with 13 bases left in between. There are 15 residues in the CDR3. The CDR3 bases are TGTGCCAGTAGTATAGGGCCGGCTTTGAGCACTGAAGCTTTCTTT. This translates into CASSIGPALSTEAFF.

Here the CDR3 reads CASSGDLVGSAGSYEQYF. The CDR3 DNA is TGTGCCAGCAGTGGGGATCTAGTTGGCTCCGCCGGCTCCTACGAGCAGTACTTC. V gene TRBV6-1 combines with J gene TRBJ2-7; D unclear. Germline values: CDR1 MNHNS, CDR2 SASEGT. V was clipped by 4 bases and J by 0 bases, with 22 bases between them. The CDR3 extends over 18 amino acids.

The sample holds a few counts of this clone. This chain's CDR3 is CASSFDGYTEAFF. The CDR3, as DNA: TGTGCCAGCAGTTTCGACGGTTACACTGAAGCTTTCTTT. The rearrangement uses TRBV6-6 and TRBJ1-1, with unresolved D. V lost 4 bases and J lost 3, with 9 bases in between. In germline, CDR1 is MNHNY, CDR2 SVGAGI (reference sequence). The CDR3 sequence is 13 residues long.

Comments on this clone: The sample carries other DNA sequences with the same CDR3. The chain combines TRBV11-3 with TRBJ2-5, with D possibly being TRBD2 (7 bases). The CDR3 is 13 amino acids. In germline, CDR1 is SGHNT, CDR2 YENEEA. Trimming took off 6 bases at V and 5 bases at J, with 13 bases between the two ends. CDR3 region: CASSPRGGETQYF. The CDR3 nucleotides are TGTGCCAGCAGTCCCAGGGGAGGGGAGACCCAGTACTTC.

V usage is TRBV7-6 and J usage is TRBJ2-1; TRBD1 agrees at 11 bases. The germline V gene encodes CDR1 SGHVS and CDR2 FNYEAQ. The length of the CDR3 is 16 residues. The trim removed 2 bases at V and 6 bases at J, leaving 6 bases unmatched. Here the CDR3 DNA reads TGTGCCAGCAGCTTACAGTTCGGGACAGGGGGCAATGAGCAGTTCTTC. It is translated as CASSLQFGTGGNEQFF.

J is TRBJ2-7 and V is TRBV18, with TRBD2 as a possible D gene (6 bases). Trimming pared 3 bases from V and 5 bases from J, leaving 14 bases between. The V gene's germline CDR1 is KGHSH and CDR2 LQKENI. The CDR3 length is 14 residues. CDR3 coding DNA: TGTGCCAGCTCACCGGTAGGAGGGGCCCACGAGCAGTACTTC. As protein: CASSPVGGAHEQYF.

V and J are TRBV6-5 and TRBJ2-1, with TRBD2 matching 11 bases. The V gene end was trimmed by 8 bases and the J gene end by 4 bases; junction bases not matched to a gene: 7. The CDR3 is 15 amino acids. CDR1 is MNHEY, CDR2 SVGAGI, per germline. This CDR3 reads CASVSLAGGYNEQFF. The CDR3, as DNA: TGTGCCAGCGTCTCTCTAGCGGGAGGTTACAATGAGCAGTTCTTC.

The chain employs TRBV29-1 and TRBJ2-1; TRBD2 matches 8 bases. The CDR3 has 15 residues. Germline CDR1 and CDR2: SQVTM and ANQGSEA. The CDR3 nucleotides are TGCAGTACTCAGGGGCGGGAGGACTCCTACAATGAGCAGTTCTTC. Its translation: CSTQGREDSYNEQFF.

The chain uses TRBV7-3 and TRBJ2-6; possibly TRBD2 for D (5 bases). CDR1 is SGHTA and CDR2 is FQGTGA in the germline V gene. This CDR3 is 17 amino acids long. V was shortened by 5 bases and J by 6 bases, with 20 bases between the two germline ends. CDR3 amino acids: CASSPTRRFSMANVLTF. The CDR3 DNA reads as TGTGCCAGCAGCCCCACCCGGAGGTTCTCAATGGCCAACGTCCTGACTTTC.

The chain uses TRBV4-2 and TRBJ2-1; 7 positions match TRBD2. J lost 3 bases, V lost 0 bases, and 5 bases had no gene match. The CDR3 has 16 residues. Germline V gene lookup returns CDR1 LGHNA and CDR2 YNFKEQ. CDR3 protein: CASSQDWGGGYNEQFF. CDR3 nucleotides: TGTGCCAGCAGCCAAGATTGGGGCGGGGGCTACAATGAGCAGTTCTTC.

The chain has TRBV6-1 and TRBJ1-6; D is unresolved. CDR1 is MNHNS, CDR2 SASEGT, per germline. Trimming pared 9 bases from V and 2 bases from J, leaving 2 bases between. The CDR3 covers 11 residues. CDR3 residues: CASTYNSPLHF. In nucleotides, the CDR3 is TGTGCCAGTACCTATAATTCACCCCTCCACTTT.

About this clone: Other DNA sequences in this specimen translate into the identical CDR3. The CDR3 DNA reads as TGTGCCAGCAGTTTATCCGGGAACTATGGCTACACCTTC. Its protein product is CASSLSGNYGYTF. The chain couples TRBV27 to TRBJ1-2; D uncertain. V shed 0 bases and J shed 2 bases, with 4 bases lying between them. The CDR3 consists of 13 residues. Germline assignment: CDR1 MNHEY and CDR2 SMNVEV (reference sequence).

The table lists this clone with a count of one. The CDR3 sequence: CASSQRTLSSYNEQFF. In nucleotides, the CDR3 is TGCGCCAGCAGCCAAAGGACACTGAGCTCCTACAATGAGCAGTTCTTC. The rearrangement joins TRBV4-3 to TRBJ2-1, with D perhaps matching TRBD1 (5 bases). The CDR3 loop spans 16 amino acids. Germline CDR1 is LGHNA and CDR2 is YSLEER. V lost 2 bases to trimming and J lost 0 bases, with 11 bases between them.

With regard to this clone: At the DNA level, this CDR3 is encoded by other sequences in the same sample as well. The chain uses TRBV4-3 and TRBJ2-1; 10 nucleotides match TRBD2. The trim removed 0 bases at V and 8 bases at J, leaving 4 bases unmatched. The CDR3 is made up of 15 amino acids. CDR1 LGHNA and CDR2 YSLEER come from the germline V gene. CDR3 nucleotides: TGCGCCAGCAGCCAAGATCCTAGCGGGAGTGATGAGCAGTTCTTC. This codes for CASSQDPSGSDEQFF.

The rearrangement links TRBV27 to TRBJ2-7; D is possibly TRBD1 (5 bases). There are 15 residues in the CDR3. In germline, CDR1 is MNHEY, CDR2 SMNVEV (reference sequence). The ends were cut back, 8 bases at V and 0 bases at J, with 17 bases in the middle. Here the CDR3 reads CASAYRSPNSYEQYF. CDR3 nucleotides: TGTGCCAGCGCTTACAGGAGCCCGAACTCCTACGAGCAGTACTTC.

The chain combines TRBV11-3 with TRBJ1-6, with a tentative D call TRBD1 (5 bases). With 5 bases removed from V and 5 bases from J, the gap between germline ends came to 16 bases. This CDR3 contains 16 residues. Germline values: CDR1 SGHNT, CDR2 YENEEA. The CDR3 region is CASSPAQGRDNSPLHF. DNA of the CDR3: TGTGCCAGCAGCCCGGCCCAGGGTAGGGATAATTCACCCCTCCACTTT.

Only one count was recorded for this clone. The genes are TRBV14 and TRBJ2-7; TRBD1 matches at 8 bases. Germline trimming cut 3 bases from V and 2 bases from J; bases unmatched to any gene: 6. The CDR3 is made up of 15 amino acids. The germline gives CDR1 SGHDN, CDR2 FVKESK. In DNA, the CDR3 is TGTGCCAGCAGCCAGCCGGGACAGGCGACCTACGAGCAGTACTTC. Translating it yields CASSQPGQATYEQYF.

V usage is TRBV10-3 and J usage is TRBJ2-5, with 7 bases that match TRBD1. With 0 bases clipped from V and 2 bases from J, the junction kept 3 bases outside the gene matches. This CDR3 spans 15 amino acids. Germline lookup yields CDR1 ENHRY and CDR2 SYGVKD. The CDR3 protein is CAISESPGGQETQYF. The CDR3 nucleotides read TGTGCCATCAGTGAGTCGCCAGGGGGTCAAGAGACCCAGTACTTC.

In its sample, this clone was seen a few times. CDR3 sequence reads: CASSSLTVMNTGELFF. The CDR3 DNA follows: TGTGCCAGCAGCTCACTGACAGTGATGAACACCGGGGAGCTGTTTTTT. The genes are TRBV13 and TRBJ2-2, with D possibly TRBD1 on 5 matching bases. The germline gives CDR1 PRHDT, CDR2 FYEKMQ (reference sequence). The CDR3 runs 16 residues. The germline V and J ends were trimmed by 4 bases and 1 base, with 13 bases remaining between them.

This chain links TRBV27 with TRBJ1-2; 7 positions agree with TRBD1. This CDR3 region has 16 residues. After removal of 4 bases from V and 2 bases from J, the junction contained 10 bases not matched to a gene. In germline, CDR1 is MNHEY, CDR2 SMNVEV (reference sequence). The CDR3 is CASSSLSGQVNYGYTF. In nucleotides, the CDR3 is TGTGCCAGCAGTTCTCTCAGCGGACAGGTCAACTATGGCTACACCTTC.

This clone came up once. The chain is built from TRBV6-5 and TRBJ2-1; no clear D gene. Trimming stripped 3 bases from V and 5 bases from J, with 8 bases between. Germline CDR1 MNHEY, CDR2 SVGAGI. The CDR3 covers 13 residues. The CDR3 protein is CASSYGLNNEQFF. For the CDR3, the DNA is TGTGCCAGCAGTTATGGGCTAAACAATGAGCAGTTCTTC.

The chain carries TRBV6-5 and TRBJ2-1; either TRBD1 or TRBD2 may fit D (5 bases each). From germline, CDR1 is MNHEY and CDR2 SVGAGI. Trimming shortened V by 5 bases and J by 2 bases, and 10 bases separated the two germline ends. The CDR3 covers 14 residues. The CDR3 region is CASSPGRAYNEQFF. CDR3 in DNA: TGTGCCAGCAGTCCGGGACGAGCCTACAATGAGCAGTTCTTC.